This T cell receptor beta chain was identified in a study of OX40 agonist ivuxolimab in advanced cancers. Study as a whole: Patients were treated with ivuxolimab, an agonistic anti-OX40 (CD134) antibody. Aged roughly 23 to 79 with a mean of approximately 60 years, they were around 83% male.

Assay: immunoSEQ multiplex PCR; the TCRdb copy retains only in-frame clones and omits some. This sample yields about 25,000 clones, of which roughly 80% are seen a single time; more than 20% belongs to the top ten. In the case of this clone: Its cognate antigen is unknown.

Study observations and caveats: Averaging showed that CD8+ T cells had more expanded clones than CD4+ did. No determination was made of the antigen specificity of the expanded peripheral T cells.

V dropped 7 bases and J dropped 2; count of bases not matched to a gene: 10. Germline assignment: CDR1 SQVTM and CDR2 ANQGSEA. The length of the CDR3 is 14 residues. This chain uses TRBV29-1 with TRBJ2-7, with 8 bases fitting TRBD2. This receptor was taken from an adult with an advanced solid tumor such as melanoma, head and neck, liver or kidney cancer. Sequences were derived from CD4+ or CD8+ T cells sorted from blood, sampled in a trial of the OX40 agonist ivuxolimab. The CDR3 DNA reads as TGCAGCGCCGCCGACGGGAGGGGTCCCTACGAGCAGTACTTC. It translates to CSAADGRGPYEQYF.